This T cell receptor beta chain was sequenced for a study of OX40 agonist ivuxolimab in advanced cancers. Only in-frame clones appear in the TCRdb table, and some are missing; sequencing was by immunoSEQ multiplex PCR. This sample has tens of thousands of clones, with more than 75% found just once. Deletions cut 3 bases from V and 0 bases from J, with 11 bases between. The CDR3 has 15 residues. From germline, CDR1 is MNHEY and CDR2 SMNVEV (reference sequence). The source was CD4+ or CD8+ T cells sorted from blood, collected in a trial of the OX40 agonist ivuxolimab. V and J are TRBV27 and TRBJ2-5, with D unclear. The origin of this receptor is an adult with an advanced solid tumor such as melanoma, head and neck, liver or kidney cancer. This CDR3 reads CASSFSRQNQETQYF. CDR3 bases: TGTGCCAGCAGTTTTAGTCGGCAAAACCAAGAGACCCAGTACTTC.